These 5 T cell receptor beta chains were sequenced from one sample in a study of blood T cell repertoires in COVID-19. Repertoires were generated with immunoSEQ multiplex PCR, while TCRdb's copy carries only in-frame clones and drops some. The repertoire consists of 90,000 to 150,000 clones, with approximately 85% occurring once and the leading ten covering about 12%. Sequenced input: peripheral blood. The source is a human donor in a cohort sampled during active COVID-19.

This chain connects TRBV5-1 to TRBJ2-1, with D possibly matching TRBD2 (6 bases). Germline V lookup: CDR1 SGHRS, CDR2 YFSETQ. Trimming stripped 4 bases from V and 3 bases from J, with 14 bases between. The CDR3 runs 15 residues. The CDR3 nucleotides are TGCGCCAGCAGCACGACGGGGGTAGACTACAATGAGCAGTTCTTC. Translation gives CASSTTGVDYNEQFF.

The V call is TRBV15, the J call TRBJ1-2; the D is unclear. This CDR3 region has 15 residues. Germline V gene sequence: CDR1 LNHNV, CDR2 YYDKDF (reference sequence). V was trimmed by 5 bases and J by 1 base, leaving 14 bases between them. The CDR3 here is CATSRGELLNYGYTF. Written as DNA, the CDR3 is TGTGCCACCAGCCGCGGGGAGCTACTTAACTATGGCTACACCTTC.

This clone was counted only a few times. The chain has TRBV28 and TRBJ1-1; D might be TRBD1 (6 bases). The CDR3 is 14 amino acids. Trimming took off 6 bases at V and 0 bases at J, with 11 bases between the two ends. Germline CDR1 is MDHEN and CDR2 is SYDVKM. The CDR3 is CASRDGTMNTEAFF. Written as DNA, the CDR3 is TGTGCCAGCAGGGATGGGACAATGAACACTGAAGCTTTCTTT.

This clone was seen a handful of times. V gene TRBV7-6 combines with J gene TRBJ2-2; 11 nucleotides align to TRBD2. After removal of 4 bases from V and 4 bases from J, the junction contained 8 bases not matched to a gene. The CDR3 is 17 amino acids. Germline assignment: CDR1 SGHVS and CDR2 FNYEAQ. In nucleotides, the CDR3 is TGTGCCAGCAGCTCACTTAGCGGGGGGGCAGCCACCGGGGAGCTGTTTTTT. This gives the protein CASSSLSGGAATGELFF.

The rearrangement uses TRBV20-1 and TRBJ2-5; a weak D match, TRBD1 (5 bases). Deletions cut 6 bases from V and 5 bases from J, with 10 bases between. This CDR3 spans 11 amino acids. Germline V gene data show CDR1 as DFQATT and CDR2 as SNEGSKA (reference sequence). CDR3 region: CSAQDRETQYF. For the CDR3, the DNA is TGCAGTGCACAGGACCGGGAGACCCAGTACTTC.